This record concerns one T cell receptor (beta chain) sequence. Its antigen remains unidentified. The CDR3 spans 14 residues. Germline CDR1 reads WNHNN; CDR2 reads SYGVQD (reference sequence). Trimming left V 7 bases short and J 0 bases short, with 10 bases between. This sample stems from a study of shared clonotypes between healthy human individuals. The study, taken as a whole, reports: Generation probabilities were higher for clonotypes shared across all four sorted-subset donors than for unshared ones. Shared clonotypes: about 4.6% naive CD4, approximately 3.4% naive CD8, roughly 2.2% memory CD4, 0.4% memory CD8.

The study separated CD4+ cells into CD45RA+ naive and CD45RA-negative memory subsets. TCRdb keeps only in-frame clones here, not all; method: immunoSEQ multiplex PCR. The sample contains about 710,000 clones, around 78% of which appear only once. The specimen sequenced was memory CD4+ T cells sorted from blood. Subset here: CD45RA-negative fraction. This TCR came from a woman in her 30s in good health. The chain carries TRBV10-1 and TRBJ2-4; unclear D gene. The CDR3 DNA follows: TGCGCCAGCAAGGAAGCTAGAGCCAAAAACATTCAGTACTTC. Residues: CASKEARAKNIQYF.